This T cell receptor beta chain was identified during a study of identical twins. Study-level points and caveats: Potential partial confounding of zero-insertion analyses by invariant MAIT and iNKT cells was noted.

Trimming left V 4 bases short and J 4 bases short, with 21 bases between. The CDR3 totals 17 residues. Looked up from germline, CDR1 is SGHRS and CDR2 is YFSETQ. TCRdb reprocessed the 5' RACE reads with MiXCR, giving one entry per CDR3 protein. The repertoire has 1.5 million to 2 million distinct CDR3 sequences, roughly a third of them found once; the top ten carry about 0.3%. Remarks on this clonotype: Its antigen is still unknown.

Sequencing was done on a sample of cord blood. This chain joins TRBV5-1 and TRBJ2-1; TRBD1 or TRBD2 may be the D gene (5 bases each). This receptor was identified in a newborn girl in good health. The CDR3: CASSPRGGTTPYNEQFF. The DNA of the CDR3 is TGCGCCAGCAGCCCCCGAGGTGGGACCACCCCTTACAATGAGCAGTTCTTC.